This TCR beta chain was profiled in a study of T cells in Graves' hyperthyroidism and ophthalmopathy. Study as a whole: Sampling of peripheral blood happened at initial diagnosis, prior to any treatment. General study points: In simple terms, a model built on 13 V-J features told ophthalmopathy apart from stable hyperthyroidism.

The ends were cut back, 6 bases at V and 6 bases at J, with 18 bases in the middle. From germline, CDR1 is DFQATT and CDR2 SNEGSKA (reference sequence). This CDR3 is 13 amino acids long. Comments on this clonotype: What it binds is not known.

From RNA transcripts, TCR beta CDR3 regions were amplified. Researchers ran a first-round RT-PCR on the TCR CDR3 using the HTBI primer set. MiXCR, applied by TCRdb to the multiplex PCR reads, yields one record per CDR3 protein. Among approximately 640,000 distinct CDR3 sequences, 15% to 20% were seen once, and the ten largest hold about 3.8%. Over 18 months, lack of ophthalmopathy progression marked Graves' hyperthyroidism as stable. Not enrolled were patients with uncontrolled infection, other autoimmune disease, pregnancy or lactation. The chain couples TRBV20-1 to TRBJ2-7; D not certain. Sequenced sample: blood. The sequence came from a woman between 25 and 40 years old with Graves' hyperthyroidism. For the CDR3, the DNA is TGCAGTGCCCCAAAGGTGGAAGGTGGCGAGCAGTACTTC. This encodes CSAPKVEGGEQYF.